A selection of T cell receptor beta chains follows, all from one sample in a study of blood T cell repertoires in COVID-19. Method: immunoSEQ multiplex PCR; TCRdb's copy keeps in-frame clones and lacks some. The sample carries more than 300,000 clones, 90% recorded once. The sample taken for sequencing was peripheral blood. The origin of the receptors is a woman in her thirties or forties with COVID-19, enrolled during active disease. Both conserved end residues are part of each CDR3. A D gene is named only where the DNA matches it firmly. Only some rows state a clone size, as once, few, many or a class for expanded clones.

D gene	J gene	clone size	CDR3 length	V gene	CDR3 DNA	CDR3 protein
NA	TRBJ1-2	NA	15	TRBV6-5	TGTGCCAGCAGCCCCGGGACTTCAGCTAACTATGGCTACACCTTC	CASSPGTSANYGYTF
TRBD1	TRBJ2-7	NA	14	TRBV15	TGTGCCACCAGCAGAACCACAGGGGCCTACGAGCAGTACTTC	CATSRTTGAYEQYF
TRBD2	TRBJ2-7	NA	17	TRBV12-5	TGTGCTAGTGGTTTGACCGCGGGACTAGCGAGTTTCAGCGAGCAGTACTTC	CASGLTAGLASFSEQYF
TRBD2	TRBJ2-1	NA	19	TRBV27	TGTGCCAGCAGCATAACTAGCGGGAGGGCTTATAGCTCCTACAATGAGCAGTTCTTC	CASSITSGRAYSSYNEQFF
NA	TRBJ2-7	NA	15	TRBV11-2	TGTGCCAGCAGCTCAGGGGGGAGAGGCGGGTACGAGCAGTACTTC	CASSSGGRGGYEQYF
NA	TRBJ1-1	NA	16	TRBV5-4	TGTGCCAGCAGCTTGAGTGGGGCATGGAATAACGCTGAAGCTTTCTTT	CASSLSGAWNNAEAFF
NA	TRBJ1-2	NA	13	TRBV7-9	TGTGCCAGCAGCTTCGGGGTTACCTATGGCTACACCTTC	CASSFGVTYGYTF
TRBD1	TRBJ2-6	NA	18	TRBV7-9	TGTGCCAGCAGCTTAAGGGGGGACAGGTACTCTGGGGCCAACGTCCTGACTTTC	CASSLRGDRYSGANVLTF
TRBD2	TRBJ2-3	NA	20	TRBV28	TGTGCCAGCAGTCCATCTGTTGGGACTAGCGGGCCTGCTAGCACAGATACGCAGTATTTT	CASSPSVGTSGPASTDTQYF
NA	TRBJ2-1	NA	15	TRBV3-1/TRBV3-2	TGTGCCAGCAGCTTACTAGGGGGCTCCTACAATGAGCAGTTCTTC	CASSLLGGSYNEQFF
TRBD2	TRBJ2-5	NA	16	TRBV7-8	TGTGCCAGCAGCCCGCCCAGCGGGGGGTACCAAGAGACCCAGTACTTC	CASSPPSGGYQETQYF
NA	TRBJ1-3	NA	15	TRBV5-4	TGTGCCAGCAGCTCTGGGACTTCGTGGGGAAACACCATATATTTT	CASSSGTSWGNTIYF
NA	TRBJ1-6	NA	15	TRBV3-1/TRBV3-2	TGTGCCAGCAGCCACTCGGCAGGGGTTAATTCACCCCTCCACTTT	CASSHSAGVNSPLHF
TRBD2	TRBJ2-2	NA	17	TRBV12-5	TGTGCTAGTGGTTTGGAGAGACCTAGCGGGAGGGCCGGGGAGCTGTTTTTT	CASGLERPSGRAGELFF
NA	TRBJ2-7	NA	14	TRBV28	TGTGCCAGCAGGTACTCGGGGGAGGTCTACGAGCAGTACTTC	CASRYSGEVYEQYF
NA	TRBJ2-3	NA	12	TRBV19	TGTGCCAGTAGTATAACCGGGGGTACGCAGTATTTT	CASSITGGTQYF
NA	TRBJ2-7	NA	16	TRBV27	TGTGCCAGCAGTTTATCCCTGCGGACAGAAAGTTACGAGCAGTACTTC	CASSLSLRTESYEQYF
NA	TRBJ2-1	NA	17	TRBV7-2	TGTGCCAGCAGCTTAGCCGTACTCGCGGGACCCTCGGGTGAGCAGTTCTTC	CASSLAVLAGPSGEQFF
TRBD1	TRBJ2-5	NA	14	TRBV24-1	TGTGCCACCGGGGATGACAGGGGAGTGGAGACCCAGTACTTC	CATGDDRGVETQYF
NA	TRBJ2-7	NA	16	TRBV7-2	TGTGCCAGCAGCTTAGTAGGGGGGGCGAGCTCCTACGAGCAGTACTTC	CASSLVGGASSYEQYF
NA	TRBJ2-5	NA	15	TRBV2	TGTGCCAGCAGTGAAGCAGCATTGCCCGGGGAGACCCAGTACTTC	CASSEAALPGETQYF
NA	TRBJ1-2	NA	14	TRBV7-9	TGTGCCAGCAGCTTAGGACAGCCGACCTATGGCTACACCTTC	CASSLGQPTYGYTF
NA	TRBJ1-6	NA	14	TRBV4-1	TGCGCCCCCCCTGGGGGGTTTGGTAATTCACCCCTCCACTTT	CAPPGGFGNSPLHF
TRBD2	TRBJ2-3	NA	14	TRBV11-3	TGTGCCAGCTCGCCGGGGGGTTGGACAGATACGCAGTATTTT	CASSPGGWTDTQYF
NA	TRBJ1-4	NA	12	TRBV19	TGTGCCACCCGGGGTGAGTGGGAAAAACTGTTTTTT	CATRGEWEKLFF
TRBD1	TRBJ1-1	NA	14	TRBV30	TGTGCCTGGAGGTCCGGGGGACTCTACAGGGGGGCTTTCTTT	CAWRSGGLYRGAFF
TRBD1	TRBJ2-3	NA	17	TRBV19	TGTGCCAGTAGTATAGGTCCCCCGGGACAGGGGTCAGATACGCAGTATTTT	CASSIGPPGQGSDTQYF
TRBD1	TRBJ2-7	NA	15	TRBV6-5	TGTGCCAGCAGTTACGGCTTGGACAGGGGGTACGAGCAGTACTTC	CASSYGLDRGYEQYF
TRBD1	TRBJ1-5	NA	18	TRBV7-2	TGTGCCAGCAGCTTAGCGGAGATCGGCAGGGGGTATTTACAGCCCCAGCATTTT	CASSLAEIGRGYLQPQHF
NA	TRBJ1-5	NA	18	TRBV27	TGTGCCAGCAGAACTACAGGGCGGGCTGGCACCGGGAATCAGCCCCAGCATTTT	CASRTTGRAGTGNQPQHF
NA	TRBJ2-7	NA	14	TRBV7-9	TGTGCCAGCAGCCCGCGGGACGGAAGCTACGAGCAGTACTTC	CASSPRDGSYEQYF
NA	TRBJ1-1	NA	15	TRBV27	TGTGCCAGCAGTCTACGGACAGCGTCGAACACTGAAGCTTTCTTT	CASSLRTASNTEAFF
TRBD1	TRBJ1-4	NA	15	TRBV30	TGTGCCTGGAGTGTACAGCAGGGGGCAGGAGAAAAACTGTTTTTT	CAWSVQQGAGEKLFF
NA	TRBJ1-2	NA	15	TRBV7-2	TGTGCCAGCACCTTACGACCAAACAGCTACTATGGCTACACCTTC	CASTLRPNSYYGYTF
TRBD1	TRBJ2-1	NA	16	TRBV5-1	TGCGCCAGCAGCTTGGTGGGGACAGGACCGAACAATGAGCAGTTCTTC	CASSLVGTGPNNEQFF
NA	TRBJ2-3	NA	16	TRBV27	TGTGCCAGCAGGGCGTGGGGGGGCCGAGTATTGGATACGCAGTATTTT	CASRAWGGRVLDTQYF
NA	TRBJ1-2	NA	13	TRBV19	TGTGCCAGTCAGGACAGCGGTTTGGGTGGCTACACCTTC	CASQDSGLGGYTF
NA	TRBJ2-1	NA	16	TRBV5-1	TGCGCCAGCAGCTTGGCCTCAGGTAGTACCTACAATGAGCAGTTCTTC	CASSLASGSTYNEQFF
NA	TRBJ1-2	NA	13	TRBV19	TGTGCCAGTAGTTCCCGGCGGGGGGATGGCTACACCTTC	CASSSRRGDGYTF
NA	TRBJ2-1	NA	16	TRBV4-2	TGTGCCAGCAGCCAAGCTAAAGCGGATGGCTACAATGAGCAGTTCTTC	CASSQAKADGYNEQFF
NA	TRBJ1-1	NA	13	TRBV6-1	TGTGCCAGCAGTGAAGCGCAAGTCAGGGAAGCTTTCTTT	CASSEAQVREAFF
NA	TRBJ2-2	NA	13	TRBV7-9	TGTGCCAGCAGCTCCACTAGTATCGGGGAGCTGTTTTTT	CASSSTSIGELFF
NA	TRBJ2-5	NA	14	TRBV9	TGTGCCAGCAGCGTAGCTGCCAGGGAAGAGACCCAGTACTTC	CASSVAAREETQYF
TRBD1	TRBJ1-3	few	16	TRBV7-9	TGTGCCAGCAGCTTTTTCAGGGGGCGCCCTGGAAACACCATATATTTT	CASSFFRGRPGNTIYF
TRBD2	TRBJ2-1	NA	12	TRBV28	TGTGCCAGCAGTTCTAGCGGGAGCCTGCAGTTCTTC	CASSSSGSLQFF
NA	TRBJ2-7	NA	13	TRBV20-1	TGCAGTGCTAGTGAGGTACTAGGCTACGAGCAGTACTTC	CSASEVLGYEQYF
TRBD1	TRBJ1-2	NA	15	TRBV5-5	TGTGCCAGCAGCAATAGACAGGGGCTGGCTTCTGGCTACACCTTC	CASSNRQGLASGYTF
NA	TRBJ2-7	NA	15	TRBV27	TGTGCCAGCAGTTTATCACAGGTTGACTCCTACGAGCAGTACTTC	CASSLSQVDSYEQYF
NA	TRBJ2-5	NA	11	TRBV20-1	TGCAGTGCTAGAAGAGAGGGGACCCAGTACTTC	CSARREGTQYF
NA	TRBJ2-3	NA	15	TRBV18	TGTGCCAGCTCACCAATTCCGGAGGGCACAGATACGCAGTATTTT	CASSPIPEGTDTQYF
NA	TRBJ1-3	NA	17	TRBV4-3	TGCGCCAGCAGCCAAGACCCATCCCTACCGGGTGGAAACACCATATATTTT	CASSQDPSLPGGNTIYF
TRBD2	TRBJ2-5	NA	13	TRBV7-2	TGTGCCAGCAGCCGGGGGGGCCAAGAGACCCAGTACTTC	CASSRGGQETQYF
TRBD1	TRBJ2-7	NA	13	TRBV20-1	TGCAGTGCTAGTAAAGGGGGCATCTACGAGCAGTACTTC	CSASKGGIYEQYF
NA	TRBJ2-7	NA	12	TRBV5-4	TGTGCCAGCAGCGGCCCGACCTACGAGCAGTACTTC	CASSGPTYEQYF